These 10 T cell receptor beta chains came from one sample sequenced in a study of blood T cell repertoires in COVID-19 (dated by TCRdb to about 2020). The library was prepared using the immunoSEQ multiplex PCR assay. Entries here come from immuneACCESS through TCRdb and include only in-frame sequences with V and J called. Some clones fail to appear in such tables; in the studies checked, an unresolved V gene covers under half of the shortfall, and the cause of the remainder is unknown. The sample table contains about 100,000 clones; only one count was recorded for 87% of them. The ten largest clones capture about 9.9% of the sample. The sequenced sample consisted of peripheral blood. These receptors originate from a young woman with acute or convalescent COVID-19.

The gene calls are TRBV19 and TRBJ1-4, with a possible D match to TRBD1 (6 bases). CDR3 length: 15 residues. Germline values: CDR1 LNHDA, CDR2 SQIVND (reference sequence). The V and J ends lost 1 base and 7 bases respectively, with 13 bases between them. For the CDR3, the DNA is TGTGCCAGTAGTATAGCTGCAGGGGTTGCTGAAAAACTGTTTTTT. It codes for CASSIAAGVAEKLFF.

Here the CDR3 reads CASSYQRGGTEQYF. CDR3 nucleotides: TGTGCCAGCAGTTACCAGCGGGGGGGCACCGAGCAGTACTTC. This chain joins TRBV6-2 or TRBV6-3 and TRBJ2-7, with TRBD2 identical over 10 bases. Germline CDR1 is MNHEY and CDR2 is SVGEGT. The CDR3 covers 14 residues. The J segment lost 6 bases and the V segment lost 2 bases, leaving 4 bases of the junction unmatched.

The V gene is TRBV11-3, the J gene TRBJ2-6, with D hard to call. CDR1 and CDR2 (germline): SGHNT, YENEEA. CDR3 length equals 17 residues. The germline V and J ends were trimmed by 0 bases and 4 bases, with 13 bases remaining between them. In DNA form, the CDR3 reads TGTGCCAGCAGCTTAGATCCAGGCACCCCCGGGGCCAACGTCCTGACTTTC. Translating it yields CASSLDPGTPGANVLTF.

Here the CDR3 DNA reads TGTGCCAGCAGTCTCCGAGGATTTAATGAAAAACTGTTTTTT. Protein sequence: CASSLRGFNEKLFF. The J gene is TRBJ1-4, the V gene TRBV27; D is undetermined. The CDR3 runs to 14 residues. CDR1 and CDR2 (germline): MNHEY, SMNVEV (reference sequence). V was trimmed by 5 bases and J by 4 bases, leaving 11 bases between them.

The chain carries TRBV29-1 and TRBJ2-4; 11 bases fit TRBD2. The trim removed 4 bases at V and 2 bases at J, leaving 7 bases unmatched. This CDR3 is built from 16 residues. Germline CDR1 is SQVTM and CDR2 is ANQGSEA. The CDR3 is CSVVSGGAGSKNIQYF. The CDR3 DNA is TGCAGCGTTGTTAGCGGGGGGGCCGGGTCCAAAAACATTCAGTACTTC.

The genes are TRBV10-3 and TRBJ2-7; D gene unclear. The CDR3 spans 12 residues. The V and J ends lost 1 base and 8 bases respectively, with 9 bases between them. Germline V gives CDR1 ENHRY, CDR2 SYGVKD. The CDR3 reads CAISEFPDKQYF. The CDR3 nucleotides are TGTGCCATCAGTGAGTTCCCAGACAAGCAGTACTTC.

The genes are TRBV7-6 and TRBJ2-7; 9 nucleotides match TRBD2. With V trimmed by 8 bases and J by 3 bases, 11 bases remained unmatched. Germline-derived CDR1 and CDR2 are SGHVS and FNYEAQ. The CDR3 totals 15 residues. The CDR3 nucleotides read TGTGCCAGCTCAGATGCGGGGGGGGATTTCTACGAGCAGTACTTC. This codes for CASSDAGGDFYEQYF.

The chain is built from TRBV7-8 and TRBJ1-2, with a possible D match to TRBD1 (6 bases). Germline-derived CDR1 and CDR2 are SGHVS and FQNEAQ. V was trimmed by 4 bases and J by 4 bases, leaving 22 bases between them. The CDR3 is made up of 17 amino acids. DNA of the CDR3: TGTGCCAGCAGCTCTCTGGGTCTCACAGGGAAGGGCTATGGCTACACCTTC. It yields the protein CASSSLGLTGKGYGYTF.

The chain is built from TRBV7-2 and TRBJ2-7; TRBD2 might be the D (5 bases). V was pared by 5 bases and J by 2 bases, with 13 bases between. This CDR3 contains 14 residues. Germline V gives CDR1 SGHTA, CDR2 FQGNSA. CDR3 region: CASSPRLPPYEQYF. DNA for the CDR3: TGTGCCAGCAGCCCCAGACTACCCCCCTACGAGCAGTACTTC.

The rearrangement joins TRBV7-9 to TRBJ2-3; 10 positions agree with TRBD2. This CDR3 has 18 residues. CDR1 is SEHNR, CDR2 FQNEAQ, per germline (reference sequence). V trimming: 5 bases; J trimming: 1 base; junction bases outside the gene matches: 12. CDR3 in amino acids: CASSRGPSGGLGTDTQYF. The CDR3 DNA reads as TGTGCCAGCAGCCGGGGGCCTAGCGGGGGCCTCGGCACAGATACGCAGTATTTT.